The clone carrying this T cell receptor (beta chain) was counted a few times. With a much larger clone just one base away, this may be a read error. These data belong to a study of metastatic and nonmetastatic thyroid tumors. Not a single patient had been given any form of treatment at any point before undergoing thyroid surgery. TCRdb re-called clones from the PCR reads using MiXCR. The sample shows over 35,000 clones, about 13% of them seen only once. V was trimmed by 8 bases and J by 4 bases, leaving 9 bases between them. This CDR3 has 11 residues. Germline V gene sequence: CDR1 GTSNPN, CDR2 SVGIG (reference sequence).

Sequencing input: blood. The clonotype was recovered from a female donor with papillary thyroid cancer or a benign thyroid nodule (not recorded which). Some clones in this sample may be carry-over from other donors' samples. The rearrangement links TRBV30 to TRBJ1-3, with unresolved D. The CDR3 here is CAHAQGNTIYF. In nucleotides, the CDR3 is TGTGCCCACGCGCAAGGAAACACCATATATTTT.